Following are 12 T cell receptor beta chains from one sample sequenced in a study of beta chain features in type 1 diabetes. The study reverse transcribed the entire isolated RNA, so it sequenced expressed TCRB transcripts. Using immunoSEQ multiplex PCR, the repertoire was profiled, and TCRdb retains in-frame clones only, with some absent. The sample holds a few hundred thousand clones, roughly 31% seen once. What was sequenced was naive CD4+ T cells from blood. All receptors derive from a young man in good health.

This rearrangement joins TRBV7-2 to TRBJ2-1; 7 bases align to TRBD2. This CDR3 contains 17 residues. Germline CDR1 and CDR2: SGHTA and FQGNSA. Losses at the gene ends were 4 bases for V and 10 bases for J; bases not matched to a gene: 19. CDR3: CASSYLGGRAFPREQFF. CDR3 nucleotides: TGTGCCAGCAGCTACCTTGGGGGGAGGGCTTTTCCTCGGGAGCAGTTCTTC.

This clone was counted only a few times. The J gene is TRBJ2-3, the V gene TRBV30; TRBD2 is a possible D gene (5 bases). CDR1 and CDR2 from the germline V gene are GTSNPN and SVGIG (reference sequence). V dropped 0 bases and J dropped 6 bases, with 13 bases sitting between them. The CDR3 extends over 14 amino acids. CDR3 protein: CAWSVTSLADTQYF. The CDR3 nucleotides are TGTGCCTGGAGTGTAACGTCGTTAGCGGATACGCAGTATTTT.

This chain connects TRBV19 to TRBJ2-1, with 7 bases fitting TRBD2. The CDR3 consists of 13 residues. V dropped 6 bases and J dropped 7; count of bases not matched to a gene: 6. CDR1 is LNHDA, CDR2 SQIVND, per germline (reference sequence). The CDR3 DNA follows: TGTGCCAGTAGGCTAGCGGATCGGAATGAGCAGTTCTTC. Translation gives CASRLADRNEQFF.

V usage is TRBV5-1 and J usage is TRBJ2-7, with D possibly being TRBD1 (6 bases). Trimming stripped 5 bases from V and 1 base from J, with 16 bases between. From germline, CDR1 is SGHRS and CDR2 YFSETQ. The CDR3 covers 15 residues. CDR3 bases: TGCGCCAGCAGTTTCGAACCAGGGGTTTCCTACGAGCAGTACTTC. Protein product: CASSFEPGVSYEQYF.

The chain has TRBV25-1 and TRBJ2-5, with D possibly being TRBD2 (6 bases). Trimming stripped 4 bases from V and 2 bases from J, with 20 bases between. Germline values: CDR1 MGHDK, CDR2 SYGVNS. The CDR3 runs 17 residues. In DNA, the CDR3 is TGTGCCAGCAGTGTCCCCTTTGGGAAGGCGGGACAAGAGACCCAGTACTTC. Translation: CASSVPFGKAGQETQYF.

V usage is TRBV18 and J usage is TRBJ1-1; D gene ambiguous. The CDR3 sequence is 12 residues long. Germline CDR1 reads KGHSH; CDR2 reads LQKENI. Deletions cut 4 bases from V and 11 bases from J, with 14 bases between. CDR3 sequence: CASSLPIGWAFF. The DNA of the CDR3 is TGTGCCAGCTCACTCCCTATCGGTTGGGCTTTCTTT.

CDR3 sequence (DNA): TGTGCCTGGAGTGTACCCAGGGGGTTAATTCCCGGGGAGCTGTTTTTT. This sequence encodes CAWSVPRGLIPGELFF. The chain is built from TRBV30 and TRBJ2-2, with 7 bases matching TRBD1. The CDR3 is made up of 16 amino acids. Trimming at V came to 0 bases and at J to 6 bases, leaving 10 bases not matched to a gene. Germline V CDR1 and CDR2: GTSNPN, SVGIG (reference sequence).

The J gene is TRBJ1-1, the V gene TRBV30; TRBD1 might be the D (5 bases). Trimming took off 7 bases at V and 3 bases at J, with 12 bases between the two ends. Germline CDR1 reads GTSNPN; CDR2 reads SVGIG (reference sequence). The CDR3 is 12 residues long. CDR3 residues: CAFGWGYTEAFF. The CDR3 nucleotides are TGTGCCTTTGGATGGGGGTACACTGAAGCTTTCTTT.

V and J are TRBV10-3 and TRBJ2-6; TRBD1 is a possible D gene (6 bases). The CDR3 is 17 residues long. V lost 4 bases to trimming and J lost 2 bases, with 15 bases between them. Germline CDR1 and CDR2: ENHRY and SYGVKD. The CDR3 DNA reads TGTGCCATCAGTGTAACCAGGGGATTTACTGGGGCCAACGTCCTGACTTTC. This gives the protein CAISVTRGFTGANVLTF.

This clone has a handful of counts. The V gene is TRBV7-3, the J gene TRBJ2-3; 8 bases are a match to TRBD2. This CDR3 region has 16 residues. The ends lost 0 bases at V and 1 base at J; junction bases unmatched: 3. Germline CDR1 and CDR2: SGHTA and FQGTGA. This CDR3 reads CASSLTKTSGTDTQYF. The CDR3 DNA reads TGTGCCAGCAGCTTAACGAAGACTAGCGGCACAGATACGCAGTATTTT.

This clone was detected ten times or more. The chain joins TRBV21-1 to TRBJ2-4; no check of the table's D call, TRBD1, against the DNA was made. TRBV21-1 is a pseudogene. The CDR3 covers 11 residues. CDR3 DNA: TGTGCCAGCAGCAAGGGGGCTCTACAGTACTTC. Translated: CASSKGALQYF.

This clone occurred a few times. The chain has TRBV7-7 and TRBJ2-2; possible D gene TRBD1, 5 bases. The CDR3 length is 16 residues. From germline, CDR1 is SSHAT and CDR2 FNYEAQ (reference sequence). The V end was cut by 2 bases, the J end by 1 base, with 11 bases between. As DNA, the CDR3 is TGTGCCAGCAGCTTACAGGGCCCCCTGAACACCGGGGAGCTGTTTTTT. It is translated as CASSLQGPLNTGELFF. Drawing the rest from reference TRBV7-7 and TRBJ2-2, the complete variable domain is GAGVSQSPRYKVTKRGQDVTLRCDPISSHATLYWYQQALGQGPEFLTYFNYEAQPDKSGLPSDRFSAERPEGSISTLTIQRTEQRDSAMYRCASSLQGPLNTGELFFGEGSRLTVL.